This TCR beta chain was identified in a study of human T cells and chemical hapten exposure. Study background: There were weekly diphenylcyclopropenone doses to the scalp for patients throughout the approximately 25-week study.

Time point specified: patch test 3, about 24 weeks after DPC sensitization. Treatment specified: therapeutic diphenylcyclopropenone sensitization with weekly scalp DPC. CDR1 is MNHEY and CDR2 is SVGAGI in the germline V gene. The CDR3 is 13 residues long. Trimming took 8 bases from V and 3 from J; bases not matched to a gene: 4. A word on this clonotype: Antigen: not known.

Study conclusions and caveats: Expanded TCR counts at PT1 were positively correlated with the patch test score. Relative to controls, expanded TCRs formed significantly more large CDR3 similarity clusters.

TCRdb re-called the RACE reads with MiXCR, one entry per CDR3 protein. The sample records just under 65,000 distinct CDR3 sequences, approximately 9.9% being singletons. The chain recombines TRBV6-5 with TRBJ1-5; 7 bases fit TRBD1. This clonotype was sampled from a woman in her twenties or thirties with alopecia areata. Some clones in this sample may be carry-over from other donors' samples. Specimen: whole blood, collected in connection with sensitization to the hapten diphenylcyclopropenone (DPC). In DNA, the CDR3 is TGTGCCAGCCGACAGGGCGTCAATCAGCCCCAGCATTTT. It encodes CASRQGVNQPQHF.